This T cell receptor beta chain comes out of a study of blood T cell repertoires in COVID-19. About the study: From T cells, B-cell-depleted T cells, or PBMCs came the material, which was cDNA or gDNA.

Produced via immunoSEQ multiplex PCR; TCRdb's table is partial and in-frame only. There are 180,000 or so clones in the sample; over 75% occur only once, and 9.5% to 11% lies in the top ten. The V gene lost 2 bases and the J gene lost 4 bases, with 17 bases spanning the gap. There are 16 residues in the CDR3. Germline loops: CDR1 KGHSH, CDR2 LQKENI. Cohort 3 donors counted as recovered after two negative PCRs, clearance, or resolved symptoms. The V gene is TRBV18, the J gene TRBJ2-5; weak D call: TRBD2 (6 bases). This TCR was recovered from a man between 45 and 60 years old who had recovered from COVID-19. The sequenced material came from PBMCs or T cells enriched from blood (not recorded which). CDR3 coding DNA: TGTGCCAGCTCACCAATAAGTCGCGGTAGCGGAGAGACCCAGTACTTC. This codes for CASSPISRGSGETQYF.